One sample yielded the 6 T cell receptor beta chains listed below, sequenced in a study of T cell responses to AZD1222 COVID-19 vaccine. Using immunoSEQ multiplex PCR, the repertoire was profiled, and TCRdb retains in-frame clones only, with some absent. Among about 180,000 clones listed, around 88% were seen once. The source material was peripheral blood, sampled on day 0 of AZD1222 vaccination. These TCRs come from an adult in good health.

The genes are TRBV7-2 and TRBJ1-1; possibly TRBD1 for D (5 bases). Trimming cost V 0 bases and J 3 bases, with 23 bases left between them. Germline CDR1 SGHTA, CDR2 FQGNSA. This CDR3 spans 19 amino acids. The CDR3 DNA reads TGTGCCAGCAGCTTAGCGCTGGGGCGCCTGATTTACTCTGACACTGAAGCTTTCTTT. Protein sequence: CASSLALGRLIYSDTEAFF.

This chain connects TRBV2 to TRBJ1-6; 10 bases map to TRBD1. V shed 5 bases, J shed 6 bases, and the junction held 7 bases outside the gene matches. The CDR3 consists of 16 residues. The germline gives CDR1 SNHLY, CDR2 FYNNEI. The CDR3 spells CASSYSGTGVNSPLHF. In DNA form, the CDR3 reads TGTGCCAGCAGTTACTCCGGGACAGGGGTTAATTCACCCCTCCACTTT.

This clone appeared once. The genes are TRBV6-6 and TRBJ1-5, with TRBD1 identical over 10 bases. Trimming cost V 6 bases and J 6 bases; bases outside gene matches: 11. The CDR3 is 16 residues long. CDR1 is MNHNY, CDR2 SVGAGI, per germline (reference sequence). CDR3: CASSSLDRGGSQPQHF. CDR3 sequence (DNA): TGTGCCAGCAGCTCCCTGGACAGGGGGGGAAGTCAGCCCCAGCATTTT.

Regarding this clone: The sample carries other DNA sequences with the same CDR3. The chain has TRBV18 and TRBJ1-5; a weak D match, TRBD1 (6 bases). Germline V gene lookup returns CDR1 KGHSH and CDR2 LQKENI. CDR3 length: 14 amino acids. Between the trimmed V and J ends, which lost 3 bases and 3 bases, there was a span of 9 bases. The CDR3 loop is CASSPGQPNQPQHF. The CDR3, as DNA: TGTGCCAGCTCACCCGGACAGCCCAATCAGCCCCAGCATTTT.

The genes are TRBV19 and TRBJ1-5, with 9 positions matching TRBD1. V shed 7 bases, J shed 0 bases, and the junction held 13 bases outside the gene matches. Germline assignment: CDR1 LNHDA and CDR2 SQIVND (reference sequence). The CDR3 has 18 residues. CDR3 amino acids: CASIGRDRADYSNQPQHF. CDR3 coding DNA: TGTGCCAGTATCGGACGGGACAGGGCAGATTATAGCAATCAGCCCCAGCATTTT.

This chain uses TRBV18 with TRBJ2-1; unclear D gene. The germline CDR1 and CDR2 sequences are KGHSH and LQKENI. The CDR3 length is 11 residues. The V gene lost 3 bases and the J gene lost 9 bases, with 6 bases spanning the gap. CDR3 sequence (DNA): TGTGCCAGCTCACCTGTGGGTGAGCAGTTCTTC. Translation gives CASSPVGEQFF.